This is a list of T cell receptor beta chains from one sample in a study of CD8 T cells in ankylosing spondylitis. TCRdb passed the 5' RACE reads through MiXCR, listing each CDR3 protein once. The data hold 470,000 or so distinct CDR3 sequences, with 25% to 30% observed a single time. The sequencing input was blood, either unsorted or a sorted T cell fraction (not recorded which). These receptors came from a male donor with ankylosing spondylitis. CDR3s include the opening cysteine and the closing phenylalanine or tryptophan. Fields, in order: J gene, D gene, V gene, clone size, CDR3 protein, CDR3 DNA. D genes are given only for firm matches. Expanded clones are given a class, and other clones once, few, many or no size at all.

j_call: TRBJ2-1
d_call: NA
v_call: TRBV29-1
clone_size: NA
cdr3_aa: CSVSPSGDEQFF
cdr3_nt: TGCAGCGTTAGCCCCTCGGGGGATGAGCAGTTCTTC

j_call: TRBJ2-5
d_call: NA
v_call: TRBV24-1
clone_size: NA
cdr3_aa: CATSDIPEGKETQYF
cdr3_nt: TGTGCCACCAGTGATATTCCGGAGGGCAAGGAGACCCAGTACTTC

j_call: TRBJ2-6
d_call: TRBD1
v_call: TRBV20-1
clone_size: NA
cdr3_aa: CSARGRTGSSGANVLTF
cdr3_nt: TGCAGTGCTAGAGGGAGGACAGGGAGCTCTGGGGCCAACGTCCTGACTTTC

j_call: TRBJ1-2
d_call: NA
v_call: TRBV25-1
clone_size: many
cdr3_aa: CASSEPGYNYGYTF
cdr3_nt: TGTGCCAGCAGTGAACCAGGTTATAACTATGGCTACACCTTC

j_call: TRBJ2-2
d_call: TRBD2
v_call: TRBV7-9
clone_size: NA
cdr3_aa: CASSLSGGYFGAGELFF
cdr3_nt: TGTGCCAGCAGCTTGTCGGGAGGGTACTTTGGGGCCGGGGAGCTGTTTTTT

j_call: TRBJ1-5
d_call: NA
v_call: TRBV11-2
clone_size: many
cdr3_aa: CASSQTNNQPQHF
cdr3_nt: TGTGCCAGCAGCCAAACAAACAATCAGCCCCAGCATTTT

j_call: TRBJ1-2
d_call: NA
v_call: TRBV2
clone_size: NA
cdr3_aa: CASSENSRVYGYTF
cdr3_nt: TGTGCCAGCAGTGAGAACTCCAGGGTCTATGGCTACACCTTC

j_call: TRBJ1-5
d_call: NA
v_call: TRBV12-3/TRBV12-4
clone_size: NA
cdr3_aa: CASSLSWAASNQPQHF
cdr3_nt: TGTGCCAGCAGTTTAAGTTGGGCAGCTAGCAATCAGCCCCAGCATTTT

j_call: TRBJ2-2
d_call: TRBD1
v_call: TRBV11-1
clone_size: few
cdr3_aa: CASSLARGTGKLFF
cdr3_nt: TGTGCCAGCAGCTTAGCGCGGGGGACAGGGAAGCTGTTTTTT

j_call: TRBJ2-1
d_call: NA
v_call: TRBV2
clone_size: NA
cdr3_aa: CASSELDEQFF
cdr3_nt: TGTGCCAGCAGTGAACTCGATGAGCAGTTCTTC

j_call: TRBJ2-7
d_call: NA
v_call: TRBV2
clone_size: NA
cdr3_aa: CASSEQGTTYEQYF
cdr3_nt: TGTGCCAGCAGTGAACAAGGGACAACCTACGAGCAGTACTTC

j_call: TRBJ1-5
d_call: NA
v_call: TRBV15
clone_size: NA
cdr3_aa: CATSRVGTTQPQHF
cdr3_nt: TGTGCCACCAGCAGGGTCGGAACAACTCAGCCCCAGCATTTT

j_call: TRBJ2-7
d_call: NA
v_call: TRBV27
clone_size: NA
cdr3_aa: CASSLWEDRSYEQYF
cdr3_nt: TGTGCCAGCAGTTTATGGGAGGACCGTTCCTACGAGCAGTACTTC

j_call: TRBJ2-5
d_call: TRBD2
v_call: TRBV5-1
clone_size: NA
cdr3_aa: CASSVLLAGGFSGGETQYF
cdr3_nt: TGCGCCAGCAGCGTACTACTAGCGGGAGGATTTTCGGGAGGAGAGACCCAGTACTTC

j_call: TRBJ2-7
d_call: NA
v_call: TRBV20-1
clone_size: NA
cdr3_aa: CSARLLAYEQYF
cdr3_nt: TGCAGTGCTAGGTTACTAGCCTACGAGCAGTACTTC

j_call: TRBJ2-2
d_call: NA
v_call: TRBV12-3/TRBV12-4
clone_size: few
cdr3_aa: CASLVQVGVAGELFF
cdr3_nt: TGTGCCAGTCTAGTACAGGTCGGAGTGGCCGGGGAGCTGTTTTTT

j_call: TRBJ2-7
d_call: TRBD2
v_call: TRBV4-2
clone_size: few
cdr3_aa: CASSQDQGLAREQYF
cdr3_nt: TGTGCCAGCAGCCAAGATCAGGGACTAGCTCGCGAGCAGTACTTC

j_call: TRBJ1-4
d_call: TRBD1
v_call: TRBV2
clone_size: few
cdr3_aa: CASYPGQFNEKLFF
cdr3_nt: TGTGCCAGCTATCCGGGACAGTTTAATGAAAAACTGTTTTTT

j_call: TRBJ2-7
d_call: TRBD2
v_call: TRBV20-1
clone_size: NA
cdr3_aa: CSASGTSGRAPEQYF
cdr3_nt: TGCAGTGCAAGTGGGACTAGCGGGAGGGCCCCTGAGCAGTACTTC

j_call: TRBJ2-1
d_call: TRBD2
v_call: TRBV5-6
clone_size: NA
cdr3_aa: CASSLVVSGDNEQFF
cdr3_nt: TGTGCCAGCAGCTTGGTTGTTAGCGGGGACAATGAGCAGTTCTTC

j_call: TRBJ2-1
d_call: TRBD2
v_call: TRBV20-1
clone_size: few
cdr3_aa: CSASRGTSGRNEQFF
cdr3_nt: TGCAGTGCTAGCCGCGGGACTAGCGGGAGGAATGAGCAGTTCTTC

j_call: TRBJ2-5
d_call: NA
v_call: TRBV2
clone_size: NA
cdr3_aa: CASCGERGKTQYF
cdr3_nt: TGTGCCAGCTGTGGGGAAAGGGGGAAGACCCAGTACTTC

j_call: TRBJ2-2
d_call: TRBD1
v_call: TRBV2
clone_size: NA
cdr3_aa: CASTGQGADTGELFF
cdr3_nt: TGTGCCAGCACCGGACAGGGGGCAGACACCGGGGAGCTGTTTTTT

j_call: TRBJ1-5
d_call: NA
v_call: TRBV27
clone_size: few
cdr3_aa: CASSFLFNQPQHF
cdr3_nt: TGTGCCAGCAGTTTCCTCTTTAATCAGCCCCAGCATTTT

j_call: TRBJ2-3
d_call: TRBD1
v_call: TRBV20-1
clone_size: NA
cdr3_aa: CSAEYRGRADTQYF
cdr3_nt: TGCAGTGCAGAGTACAGGGGGCGGGCAGATACGCAGTATTTT

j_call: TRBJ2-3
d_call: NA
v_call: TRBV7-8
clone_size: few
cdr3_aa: CASSLPRRSAHPDTQYF
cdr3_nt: TGTGCCAGCAGCCTACCCCGGAGAAGCGCCCATCCAGATACGCAGTATTTT

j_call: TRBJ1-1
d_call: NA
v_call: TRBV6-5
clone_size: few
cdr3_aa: CASSSRRGNTEAFF
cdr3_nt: TGTGCCAGCAGTTCCCGCAGGGGGAACACTGAAGCTTTCTTT

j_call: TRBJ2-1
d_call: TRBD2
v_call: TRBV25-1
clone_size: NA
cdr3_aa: CASSEYGGRAEGNEQFF
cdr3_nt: TGTGCCAGCAGTGAATACGGCGGGAGGGCCGAAGGCAATGAGCAGTTCTTC

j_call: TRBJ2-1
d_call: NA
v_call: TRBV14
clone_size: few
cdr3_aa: CASGTTYNEQFF
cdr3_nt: TGTGCCAGCGGGACCACCTACAATGAGCAGTTCTTC

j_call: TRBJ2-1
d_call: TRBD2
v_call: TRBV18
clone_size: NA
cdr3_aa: CASSSPSGRPYNEQFF
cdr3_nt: TGTGCCAGCTCATCCCCTAGCGGGAGGCCCTACAATGAGCAGTTCTTC

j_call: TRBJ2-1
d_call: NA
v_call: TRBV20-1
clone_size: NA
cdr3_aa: CSARALNYNEQFF
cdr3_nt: TGCAGTGCTAGAGCTCTAAATTACAATGAGCAGTTCTTC

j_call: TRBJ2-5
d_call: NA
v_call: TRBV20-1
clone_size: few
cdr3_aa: CSAPSTFLETQYF
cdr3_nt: TGCAGTGCCCCCTCCACGTTTTTGGAGACCCAGTACTTC

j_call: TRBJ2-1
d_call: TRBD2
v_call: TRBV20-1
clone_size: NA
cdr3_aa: CSARPFAGGPSGEQFF
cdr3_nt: TGCAGTGCTAGACCCTTTGCGGGAGGGCCGTCGGGTGAGCAGTTCTTC

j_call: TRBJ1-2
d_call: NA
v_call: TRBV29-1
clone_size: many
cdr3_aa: CITHWGMDGYTF
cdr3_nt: TGCATCACCCACTGGGGGATGGATGGCTACACCTTC

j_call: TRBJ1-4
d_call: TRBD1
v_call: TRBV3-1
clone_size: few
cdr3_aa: CASSQEDRAFEKLFF
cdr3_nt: TGTGCCAGCAGCCAAGAGGACAGGGCGTTTGAAAAACTGTTTTTT

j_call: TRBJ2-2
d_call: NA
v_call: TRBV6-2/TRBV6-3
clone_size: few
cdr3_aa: CASSYPTGRANTGELFF
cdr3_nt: TGTGCCAGCAGTTACCCAACAGGGCGAGCGAACACCGGGGAGCTGTTTTTT

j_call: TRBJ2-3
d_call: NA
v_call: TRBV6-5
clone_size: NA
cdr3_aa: CASRRAGDTQYF
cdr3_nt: TGTGCCAGCAGGCGAGCGGGCGATACGCAGTATTTT

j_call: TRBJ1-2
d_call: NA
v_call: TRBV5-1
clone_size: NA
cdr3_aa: CASSSGAVYGYTF
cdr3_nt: TGCGCCAGCAGCTCAGGGGCCGTCTATGGCTACACCTTC

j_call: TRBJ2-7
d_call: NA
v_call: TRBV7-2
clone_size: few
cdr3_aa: CASSSSPGYEQYF
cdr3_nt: TGTGCCAGCAGTTCTTCCCCGGGGTACGAGCAGTACTTC

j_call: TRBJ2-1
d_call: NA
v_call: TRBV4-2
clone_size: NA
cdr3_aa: CASSQRGASTNEQFF
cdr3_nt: TGTGCCAGCAGCCAACGAGGCGCTAGCACCAATGAGCAGTTCTTC

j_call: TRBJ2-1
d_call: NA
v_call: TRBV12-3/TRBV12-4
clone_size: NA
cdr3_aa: CASSFPGKDNEQFF
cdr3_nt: TGTGCCAGCAGTTTTCCAGGGAAAGACAATGAGCAGTTCTTC

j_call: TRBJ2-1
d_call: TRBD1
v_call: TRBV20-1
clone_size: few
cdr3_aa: CSAEDRGRAEQFF
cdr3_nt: TGCAGTGCTGAGGACAGGGGGCGCGCTGAGCAGTTCTTC